A selection of T cell receptor beta chains follows, all from one sample in a study of T cells in Graves' hyperthyroidism and ophthalmopathy. TCRdb recomputed calls from the multiplex PCR reads with MiXCR, one row per CDR3 protein. The data contain more than 500,000 distinct CDR3 sequences, roughly 50% of them singletons. The sample comprised peripheral blood or thyroid tissue (not recorded which). The origin of the receptors is an adult woman with Graves' disease, either hyperthyroidism or ophthalmopathy (not recorded which). CDR3s include the opening cysteine and the closing phenylalanine or tryptophan. Fields, in order: V gene, D gene, J gene, clone size, CDR3 DNA, CDR3 protein. D genes are given only for firm matches. The size entry is marked missing in some rows and otherwise reads once, few, many or a size class.

v_call: TRBV6-5; d_call: .; j_call: TRBJ1-4; clone_size: few; cdr3_nt: TGTGCCAGCAGTTACTCGCCCTCCGGCAGTTACTCATGGGCTGGTGAAAAACTGTTTTTT; cdr3_aa: CASSYSPSGSYSWAGEKLFF
v_call: TRBV6-1; d_call: TRBD1; j_call: TRBJ1-5; clone_size: many; cdr3_nt: TGTGCCAGCAGTAGACAGGGGGGTCAGCCCCAGCATTTT; cdr3_aa: CASSRQGGQPQHF
v_call: TRBV4-1; d_call: TRBD2; j_call: TRBJ2-7; clone_size: many; cdr3_nt: TGCGCCAGCAGCCAAGGAAGCGGGAGGGCCCTGAGCGAGCAGTACTTC; cdr3_aa: CASSQGSGRALSEQYF
v_call: TRBV7-9; d_call: TRBD1; j_call: TRBJ2-6; clone_size: many; cdr3_nt: TGTGCCAGCAGCTTAGGGGACAGATACGGGGCCAACGTCCTGACTTTC; cdr3_aa: CASSLGDRYGANVLTF
v_call: TRBV11-2; d_call: .; j_call: TRBJ1-1; clone_size: many; cdr3_nt: TGTGCCAGCAGCTTAAATGAAGGTTTGAACACTGAAGCTTTCTTT; cdr3_aa: CASSLNEGLNTEAFF
v_call: TRBV7-9; d_call: .; j_call: TRBJ1-3; clone_size: .; cdr3_nt: TGTGCCAGCAGCTCATGGGGGGGAAACACCATATATTTT; cdr3_aa: CASSSWGGNTIYF
v_call: TRBV12-3/TRBV12-4; d_call: TRBD1; j_call: TRBJ1-1; clone_size: many; cdr3_nt: TGTGCCAGCAGTTCAACCTGGGGACAGGACTATGAAGCTTTCTTT; cdr3_aa: CASSSTWGQDYEAFF
v_call: TRBV2; d_call: .; j_call: TRBJ2-5; clone_size: .; cdr3_nt: TGTGCCAGCAGTGAAGCGCTTCCCCAGTACTTC; cdr3_aa: CASSEALPQYF
v_call: TRBV6-4; d_call: .; j_call: TRBJ2-3; clone_size: few; cdr3_nt: TGTGCCAGCAGTGACCTGGGCCGGACATCTGATACGCAGTATTTT; cdr3_aa: CASSDLGRTSDTQYF
v_call: TRBV19; d_call: .; j_call: TRBJ2-7; clone_size: many; cdr3_nt: TGTGCCAGTAGTGGGGGTGGCACTTACTACGAGCAGTACTTC; cdr3_aa: CASSGGGTYYEQYF
v_call: TRBV2; d_call: TRBD1; j_call: TRBJ1-5; clone_size: .; cdr3_nt: TGTGCCAGCAGGCTGGGGACAGCGGAGAGGTACGAGACCCAGCATTTT; cdr3_aa: CASRLGTAERYETQHF
v_call: TRBV27; d_call: .; j_call: TRBJ1-1; clone_size: .; cdr3_nt: TGTGCCAGCAGTTTACAGTCACGACAACCGAACACTGAAGCTTTCTTT; cdr3_aa: CASSLQSRQPNTEAFF
v_call: TRBV28; d_call: .; j_call: TRBJ2-5; clone_size: .; cdr3_nt: TGTGCCAGCCGTTTTGGGGGATCGGAGACCCAGTACTTC; cdr3_aa: CASRFGGSETQYF
v_call: TRBV2; d_call: .; j_call: TRBJ2-5; clone_size: few; cdr3_nt: TGTGCCAGCAGTGGAAGACGGACAGTTCAAGAGACCCAGTACTTC; cdr3_aa: CASSGRRTVQETQYF
v_call: TRBV7-2; d_call: .; j_call: TRBJ2-5; clone_size: .; cdr3_nt: TGTGCCAGCAGCTCAAGGATGGGGGCGAAAGAGACCCAGTACTTC; cdr3_aa: CASSSRMGAKETQYF
v_call: TRBV7-3; d_call: .; j_call: TRBJ2-7; clone_size: many; cdr3_nt: TGTGCCAGCAGTCAAGCGGCGGGGCCAGCCTACGAGCAGTACTTC; cdr3_aa: CASSQAAGPAYEQYF
v_call: TRBV2; d_call: TRBD1; j_call: TRBJ1-5; clone_size: .; cdr3_nt: TGTGCCAGCAGCACCGGGACAGTTCAGCCCCAGCATTTT; cdr3_aa: CASSTGTVQPQHF
v_call: TRBV6-5; d_call: .; j_call: TRBJ2-5; clone_size: many; cdr3_nt: TGTGCCAGCAGTTACTCCCGCGACAGGTTGTCGGAGACCCAGTACTTC; cdr3_aa: CASSYSRDRLSETQYF
v_call: TRBV7-9; d_call: .; j_call: TRBJ2-7; clone_size: many; cdr3_nt: TGTGCCAGCAGCTTTGTAGAGGGAGACCACGAGCAGTACTTC; cdr3_aa: CASSFVEGDHEQYF
v_call: TRBV9; d_call: TRBD1; j_call: TRBJ2-7; clone_size: many; cdr3_nt: TGTGCCAGCAGCCCCGGGGACAGGGGGTCCTACGAGCAGTACTTC; cdr3_aa: CASSPGDRGSYEQYF
v_call: TRBV19; d_call: .; j_call: TRBJ1-1; clone_size: .; cdr3_nt: TGTGCCAGTACCTCCGGGACATACAATGAAGCTTTCTTT; cdr3_aa: CASTSGTYNEAFF
v_call: TRBV7-3; d_call: TRBD1; j_call: TRBJ1-2; clone_size: many; cdr3_nt: TGCGCCAGCAGCCCAGGGGGAGCTAACTATGGCTACACCTTC; cdr3_aa: CASSPGGANYGYTF
v_call: TRBV28; d_call: .; j_call: TRBJ1-3; clone_size: few; cdr3_nt: TGTGCCGCAGGGGATGCGAGCTCTGGAAACACCATATATTTT; cdr3_aa: CAAGDASSGNTIYF
v_call: TRBV19; d_call: .; j_call: TRBJ1-6; clone_size: many; cdr3_nt: TGTGCCAGTAGTATCGGGGGTTCACCCCTCCACTTT; cdr3_aa: CASSIGGSPLHF
v_call: TRBV9; d_call: .; j_call: TRBJ1-6; clone_size: .; cdr3_nt: TGTGCCAGCAGCGTAGTTGAACGGCTTAGGCAATCAGCCCTCCACTTT; cdr3_aa: CASSVVERLRQSALHF
v_call: TRBV29-1; d_call: .; j_call: TRBJ1-2; clone_size: .; cdr3_nt: TGCAGCGTTGCGGAGGGATCAGGGATTGGCTACACCTTC; cdr3_aa: CSVAEGSGIGYTF